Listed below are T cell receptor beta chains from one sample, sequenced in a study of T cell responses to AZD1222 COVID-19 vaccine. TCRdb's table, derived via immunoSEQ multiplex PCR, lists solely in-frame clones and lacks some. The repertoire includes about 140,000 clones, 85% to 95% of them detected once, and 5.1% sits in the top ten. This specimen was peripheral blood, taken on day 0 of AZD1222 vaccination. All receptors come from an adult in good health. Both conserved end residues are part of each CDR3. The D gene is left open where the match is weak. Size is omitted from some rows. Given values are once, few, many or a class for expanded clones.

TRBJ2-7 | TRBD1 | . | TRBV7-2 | TGTGCCAGCAGCTCGACAGGGATCCCCTACGAGCAGTACTTC | CASSSTGIPYEQYF
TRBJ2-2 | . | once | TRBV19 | TGTGCCAGTAGTCCGGCCCAGGTCCACACCGGGGAGCTGTTTTTT | CASSPAQVHTGELFF
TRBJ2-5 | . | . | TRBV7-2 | TGTGCCAGCAGCTTAGTCGGACGAACCGGGACACCCCAAGAGACCCAGTACTTC | CASSLVGRTGTPQETQYF
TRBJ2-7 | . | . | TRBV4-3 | TGCGCCAGCAGCCAAGATAACCAGGGCTTCTCCTACGAGCAGTACTTC | CASSQDNQGFSYEQYF
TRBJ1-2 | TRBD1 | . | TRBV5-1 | TGCGCCAGCAGGTGGGGCTACAGGGGGCGCATATCCGGCTACACCTTC | CASRWGYRGRISGYTF
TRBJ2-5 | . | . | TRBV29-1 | TGCAGCGTTGAATTTGCACAGCTTCAAGAGACCCAGTACTTC | CSVEFAQLQETQYF
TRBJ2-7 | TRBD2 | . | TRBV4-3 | TGCGCCAGCAGCCAAGATCGACTAGCGGGGGCTGCGCAGTACTTC | CASSQDRLAGAAQYF
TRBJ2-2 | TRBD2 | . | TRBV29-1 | TGCAGCGTTGGGACTAGCGGGAGTTGGGCGAACACCGGGGAGCTGTTTTTT | CSVGTSGSWANTGELFF
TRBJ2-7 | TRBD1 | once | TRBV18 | TGTGCCAGCTCCCCTGGACAGGGGAGACGCGAGCAGTACTTC | CASSPGQGRREQYF
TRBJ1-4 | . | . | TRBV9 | TGTGCCAGCAGCGCACCCCCTGGGGCAGAAACCGCGGGGGAACTGTTTTTT | CASSAPPGAETAGELFF
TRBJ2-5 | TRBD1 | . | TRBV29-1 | TGCAGCGTTTCACAGGGGCTCGCGGAGACCCAGTACTTC | CSVSQGLAETQYF
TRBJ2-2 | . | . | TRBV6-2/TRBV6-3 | TGTGCCAGCAGTTTCTCCAGGACTCACACCGGGGAGCTGTTTTTT | CASSFSRTHTGELFF
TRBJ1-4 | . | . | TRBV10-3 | TGTGCCACCGGGGGTTCCGGTGAAAAACTGTTTTTT | CATGGSGEKLFF
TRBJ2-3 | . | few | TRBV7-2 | TGTGCCAGCAGTCAAGCCCCCGGGTCTAATACGCAGTATTTT | CASSQAPGSNTQYF
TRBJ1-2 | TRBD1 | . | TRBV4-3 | TGCGCCAGCAGCCAGACAGGGGTTAGAGGCTACACCTTC | CASSQTGVRGYTF
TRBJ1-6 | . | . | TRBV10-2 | TGCGCCAGCAGCCACAGGGAGAGTTCATCACCCCTCCACTTT | CASSHRESSSPLHF
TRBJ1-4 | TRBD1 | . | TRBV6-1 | TGTGCCAGCAGTGAACGACAGGGTAGAGAAAAACTGTTTTTT | CASSERQGREKLFF
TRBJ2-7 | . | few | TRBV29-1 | TGCAGCGTTGTAGGGAGTTGGTCCTCCGAGCAGTACTTC | CSVVGSWSSEQYF
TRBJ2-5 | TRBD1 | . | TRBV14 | TGTGCCAGCAGCCCGGGGACAGTCGGCGAGACCCAGTACTTC | CASSPGTVGETQYF
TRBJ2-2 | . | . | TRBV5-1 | TGCGCCAGCAGCGCGATCGGGGACGCTAACACCGGGGAGCTGTTTTTT | CASSAIGDANTGELFF
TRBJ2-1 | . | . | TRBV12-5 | TGTGCTAGTGGTCCCTCCAGGCGGCAGGGCGACAATGAGCAGTTCTTC | CASGPSRRQGDNEQFF
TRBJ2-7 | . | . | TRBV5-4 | TGTGCCAGCAGCTATACAGGGCGGAACGAGCAGTACTTC | CASSYTGRNEQYF
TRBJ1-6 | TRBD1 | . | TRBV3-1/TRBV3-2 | TGTGCCAGCAGCCCCCCCCGGACAGGGGCCCTCTATAATTCACCCCTCCACTTT | CASSPPRTGALYNSPLHF
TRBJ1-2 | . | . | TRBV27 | TGTGCCAGCAGTTTATGGAGGGAGAACCCAAAAGGCTATGGCTACACCTTC | CASSLWRENPKGYGYTF
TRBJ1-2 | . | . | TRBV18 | TGTGCCAGCTCACCACGGGGACACGATAGTTGGGGCTACACCTTC | CASSPRGHDSWGYTF
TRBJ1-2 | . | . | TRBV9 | TGTGCCAGCAGCGCAGTGAATTCCGGGAGTGACTACACCTTC | CASSAVNSGSDYTF
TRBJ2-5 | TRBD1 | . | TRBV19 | TGTGCCAGTAGCAGGGGGTCAGAAGAGACCCAGTACTTC | CASSRGSEETQYF
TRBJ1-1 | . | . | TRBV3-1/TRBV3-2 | TGTGCCAGCAGCCAAGATGGGTTCTTGAACACTGAAGCTTTCTTT | CASSQDGFLNTEAFF
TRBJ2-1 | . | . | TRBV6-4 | TGTGCCGGCTCTAGGAAGGAGCAAATCTCCTACAATGAGCAGTTCTTC | CAGSRKEQISYNEQFF
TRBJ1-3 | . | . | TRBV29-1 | TGCAGCGTTGTGTATTCGGAGACTGGAAACACCATATATTTT | CSVVYSETGNTIYF
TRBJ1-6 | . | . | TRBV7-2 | TGTGCCAGCAGCTTAATGGGCGGAGCTAATTCACCCCTCCACTTT | CASSLMGGANSPLHF
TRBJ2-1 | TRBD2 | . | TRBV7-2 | TGTGCCAGCAGCTTAGCGTTTGCTAGCGGGAGTCATGAGCAGTTCTTC | CASSLAFASGSHEQFF